Sequencing of this T cell receptor (beta chain) was carried out in a study of read filtering for tumor transcriptome and immune sequencing. Study-level background: Whole-transcriptome libraries were prepared after DNase treatment.

This clonotype was counted at least ten times. There are 15 residues in the CDR3. Looked up from germline, CDR1 is SQVTM and CDR2 is ANQGSEA. V dropped 7 bases and J dropped 7; count of bases not matched to a gene: 10. The library was built from about 400 ng RNA with molecular barcoded adaptors for alpha/delta and beta/gamma chains. TCRdb independently ran MiXCR on the reads; one entry per CDR3 protein. Here the sample spans 130,000 or so distinct CDR3 sequences, less than 15% being singletons. The sample consisted of a population of CD138-negative cells sorted from bone marrow. The clonotype comes from a donor over 35 with multiple myeloma. The chain employs TRBV29-1 and TRBJ2-2; 12 bases agree with TRBD2. The CDR3 nucleotides are TGCAGCGCCCATCGGCTAGCGGGAGGGGTCGGGGAGCTGTTTTTT. This sequence encodes CSAHRLAGGVGELFF.